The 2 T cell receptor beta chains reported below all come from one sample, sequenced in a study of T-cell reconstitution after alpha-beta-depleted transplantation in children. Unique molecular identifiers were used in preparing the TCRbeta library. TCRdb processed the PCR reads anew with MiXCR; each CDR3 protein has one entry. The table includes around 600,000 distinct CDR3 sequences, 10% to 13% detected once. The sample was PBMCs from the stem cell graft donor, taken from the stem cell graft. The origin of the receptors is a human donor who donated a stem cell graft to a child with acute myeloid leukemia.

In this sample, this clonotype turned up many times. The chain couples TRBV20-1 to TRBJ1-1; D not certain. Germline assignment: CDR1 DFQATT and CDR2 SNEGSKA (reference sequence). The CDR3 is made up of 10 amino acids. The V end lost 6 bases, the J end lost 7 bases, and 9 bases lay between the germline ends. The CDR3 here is CSASSIEAFF. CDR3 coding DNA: TGCAGTGCCTCTTCCATTGAAGCTTTCTTT.

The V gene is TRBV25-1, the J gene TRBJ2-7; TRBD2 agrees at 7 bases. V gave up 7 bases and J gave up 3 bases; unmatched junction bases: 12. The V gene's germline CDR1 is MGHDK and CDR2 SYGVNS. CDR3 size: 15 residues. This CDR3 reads CASKGRGGGVYEQYF. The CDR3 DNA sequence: TGTGCCAGCAAGGGGAGGGGCGGCGGGGTCTACGAGCAGTACTTC.